The present entry profiles one T cell receptor beta chain with its context. Its specificity is unknown. This specimen comes from a study of cytomegalovirus exposure and HLA in healthy donors. Findings of the study overall: In an earlier analysis, most TCR beta V segments were productive about 87% or about 30% of the time. The records held CMV serostatus as the only immune exposure information. The study assumed roughly uniform donor sequencing depth for presence/absence analyses. With later analysis, a missense DCLRE1C variant became linked to TCR beta V- and J-gene trimming.

PCR amplification relied on 60 Vbeta primers (plus 13 Jbeta primers). Sequenced by immunoSEQ multiplex PCR; TCRdb stores in-frame clones only, minus some. Its clone listing holds 100,000 to 150,000 clones. Germline V CDR1 and CDR2: GTSNPN, SVGIG (reference sequence). This CDR3 spans 14 amino acids. The V end lost 4 bases, the J end lost 0 bases, and 10 bases lay between the germline ends. The sample comprised PBMCs. The source is a man aged 25 to 40 in good health and CMV-seronegative. The chain joins TRBV30 to TRBJ2-1; TRBD1 is a possible D gene (7 bases). The CDR3 bases are TGTGCCTGGACGGGGGACAGCTCCTACAATGAGCAGTTCTTC. This translates into CAWTGDSSYNEQFF.